This T cell receptor (beta chain) was observed in a study of metastatic and nonmetastatic thyroid tumors. The overall study: Malignant thyroid and benign thyroid patients provided blood and tumor or nodule tissue whose repertoires were compared.

Each patient went into thyroid surgery without having received any treatment. In the authors' methods: A papillary thyroid cancer distant-metastasis classifier was built from CDR3 differences across clinicopathological groups. TCRdb used MiXCR to call clones anew from the PCR reads. What appears here as the V and J calls and clone size reflects TCRdb's work, not the paper's. The sample consists of 23,000 or so clones, around a fifth of them appearing once. The study, taken as a whole, reports: In blood and tumor, TCR beta diversity was reportedly significantly higher in malignant thyroid tumors than in benign nodules.

Remarks on this clone: Its antigen is not known.

Sequenced input: blood. The sequence derives from a male donor with papillary thyroid cancer or a benign thyroid nodule (not recorded which). Some clones in this sample may be carry-over from other donors' samples.

The CDR3 sequence is CASSLGQRLAGRNEQFF. The CDR3 DNA is TGTGCCAGCAGCTTAGGCCAGAGACTAGCGGGACGCAATGAGCAGTTCTTC. J is TRBJ2-1 and V is TRBV7-8; 11 nucleotides agree with TRBD2. This CDR3 region has 17 residues. J lost 6 bases, V lost 1 base, and 8 bases had no gene match. Germline CDR1 reads SGHVS; CDR2 reads FQNEAQ.